This entry is about one TCR beta chain. These data originate in a study of blood T cell repertoires in COVID-19. Study in general: Samples of COVID-19 (acute and convalescent) were obtained from the United States, Italy and Spain.

Per the original methods: Counts of nucleated cells, estimated from reference gene primer amplification, were obtained. The assay was immunoSEQ multiplex PCR, and TCRdb's table has in-frame clones only and misses some. D and trimming were read from the DNA, whereas the V and J calls and clone size are those reported in that table. The data show some 100,000 clones, 65% to 90% seen once. The CDR3 length is 13 residues. Germline CDR1 and CDR2: SGDLS and YYNGEE. The V and J ends lost 3 bases and 5 bases respectively, with 10 bases between them. The rearrangement links TRBV9 to TRBJ2-3; TRBD1 is a possible D gene (5 bases). Material for sequencing was PBMCs or T cells enriched from blood (not recorded which). This sequence originates from a woman in her forties or fifties who had recovered from COVID-19. CDR3 DNA sequence: TGTGCCAGCAGCGGGGGCTTGGTAGATACGCAGTATTTT. Translated, it gives CASSGGLVDTQYF.